This is a list of T cell receptor beta chains from one sample in a study of T cell changes during pregnancy in multiple sclerosis. Produced via immunoSEQ multiplex PCR; TCRdb's table is partial and in-frame only. Of about 35,000 clones detected, about 90% appear once; the ten largest clones hold 2.8%. The sequencing used CD4+ T cells from peripheral blood mononuclear cells, collected in the third trimester of pregnancy. These receptors were collected from a female donor in good health, enrolled as a control in a pregnancy study. Both conserved end residues are part of each CDR3. A D gene is named only where the DNA matches it firmly. The size of a clone is reported for some rows only, either as once, few or many, or as a class for expanded clones.

v_gene,abundance,d_gene,j_gene,CDR3aa,CDR3nt
TRBV6-5,-,TRBD2,TRBJ2-1,CASSYRLAGAREQFF,TGTGCCAGCAGTTACCGGCTAGCGGGAGCTCGAGAGCAGTTCTTC
TRBV28,few,-,TRBJ1-6,CASSSPSWPYNSPLHF,TGTGCCAGCAGTTCCCCAAGTTGGCCTTATAATTCACCCCTCCACTTT
TRBV28,-,TRBD1,TRBJ2-7,CASSPGQGISYEQYF,TGTGCCAGCAGCCCGGGACAGGGGATTTCCTACGAGCAGTACTTC
TRBV19,-,TRBD1,TRBJ2-3,CASSMTHRGLTDTQYF,TGTGCCAGTAGTATGACCCACAGGGGGCTCACAGATACGCAGTATTTT
TRBV11-3,-,-,TRBJ2-7,CASSFGGTGYEQYF,TGTGCCAGCAGCTTTGGGGGCACAGGATACGAGCAGTACTTC
TRBV4-2,-,-,TRBJ2-7,CASSQDTAGPEQYF,TGTGCCAGCAGCCAAGATACGGCTGGGCCTGAGCAGTACTTC
TRBV14,-,TRBD1,TRBJ2-7,CASSWGQGREEQYF,TGTGCCAGCAGCTGGGGACAGGGCCGGGAAGAGCAGTACTTC
TRBV7-9,-,-,TRBJ2-3,CASSLLSTDTQYF,TGTGCCAGCAGCTTACTTAGCACAGATACGCAGTATTTT
TRBV10-1,once,TRBD1,TRBJ2-3,CASSHRDRVMDTQYF,TGCGCCAGCAGCCACCGGGACAGGGTCATGGATACGCAGTATTTT
TRBV7-3,-,-,TRBJ2-1,CASSFTGSYEQFF,TGTGCCAGCAGCTTCACAGGGTCATATGAGCAGTTCTTC
TRBV28,-,TRBD2,TRBJ2-1,CASSPPSGTHNEQFF,TGTGCCAGCAGTCCCCCTAGCGGGACGCACAATGAGCAGTTCTTC
TRBV7-2,-,-,TRBJ2-1,CASTQDYTYNEQFF,TGTGCCAGCACCCAGGACTATACCTACAATGAGCAGTTCTTC
TRBV7-2,-,-,TRBJ1-3,CASSLKPGSGNTIYF,TGTGCCAGCAGCTTAAAGCCAGGCTCGGGAAACACCATATATTTT